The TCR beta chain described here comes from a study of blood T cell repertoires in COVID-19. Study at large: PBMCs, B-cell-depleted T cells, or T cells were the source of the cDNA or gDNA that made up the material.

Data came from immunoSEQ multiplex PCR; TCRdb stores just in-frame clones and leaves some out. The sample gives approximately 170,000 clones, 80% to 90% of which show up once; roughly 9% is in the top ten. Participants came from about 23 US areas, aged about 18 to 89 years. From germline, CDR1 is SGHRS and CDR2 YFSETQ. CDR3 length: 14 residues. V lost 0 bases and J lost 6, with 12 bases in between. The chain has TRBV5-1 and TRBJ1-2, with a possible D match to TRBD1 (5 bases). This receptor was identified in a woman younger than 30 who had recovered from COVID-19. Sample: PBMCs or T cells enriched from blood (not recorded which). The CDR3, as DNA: TGCGCCAGCAGCTTGGGTCAGGGCTACCATGGCTACACCTTC. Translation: CASSLGQGYHGYTF.